This T cell receptor beta chain derives from a study of CD8+ T cells in alopecia areata. Study at large: Female C3H/HeJ recipients aged roughly 6-11 weeks got skin from C3H/HeJ graft donors aged roughly 6-12 months that had spontaneous alopecia. Study findings and constraints: Normal-skin resident alphabeta T cells also appear among scalp sample sequences. It was less clear whether patients shared TCRs than it was in mice, possibly because of HLA.

Sequencing templates came from extracted RNA that was reverse transcribed into cDNA. This table comes from immunoSEQ multiplex PCR, and its TCRdb copy is limited to in-frame clones, with some not included. Recorded here are 200,000 to 300,000 clones, none singletons. Germline lookup yields CDR1 SGHSN and CDR2 HYEKVE. The CDR3 sequence is 16 residues long. V shed 3 bases and J 0 bases; nucleotides not matched to a gene: 3. CD4, CD8alpha, NKG2D, NKG2ACE and other markers guided sorting of pooled cutaneous lymph node cells. This clone has only a few counts. The target antigen is unknown. The genes and germline here are from mouse. The read terminates 4 residues ahead of where the CDR3 ends, so the germline J gene completes it.

The material sequenced was CD4+ T cells sorted from a lymph node. This sequence joins TRBV12-1 and TRBJ2-1, with 11 positions matching TRBD2. This sequence was found in a C3H/HeJ mouse with alopecia areata. The MHC haplotype of the strain is H2-k. CDR3 DNA (partial): TGTGCCAGCTCTGTCGGGACTGGGGGTAACTATGCT. Translation gives CASSVGTGGNYA. In full, the CDR3 reads CASSVGTGGNYAEQFF.